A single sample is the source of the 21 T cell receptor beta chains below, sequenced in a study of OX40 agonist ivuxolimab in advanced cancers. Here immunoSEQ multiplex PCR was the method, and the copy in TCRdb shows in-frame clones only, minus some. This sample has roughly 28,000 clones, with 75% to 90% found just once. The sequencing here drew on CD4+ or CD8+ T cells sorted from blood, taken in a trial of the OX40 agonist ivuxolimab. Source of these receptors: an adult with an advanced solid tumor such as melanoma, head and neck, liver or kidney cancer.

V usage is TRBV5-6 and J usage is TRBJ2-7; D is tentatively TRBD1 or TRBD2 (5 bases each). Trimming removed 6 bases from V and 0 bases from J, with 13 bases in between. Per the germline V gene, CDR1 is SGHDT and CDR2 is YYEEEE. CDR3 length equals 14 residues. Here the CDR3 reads CASTEGWGSYEQYF. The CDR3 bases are TGTGCCAGCACCGAGGGGTGGGGCTCCTACGAGCAGTACTTC.

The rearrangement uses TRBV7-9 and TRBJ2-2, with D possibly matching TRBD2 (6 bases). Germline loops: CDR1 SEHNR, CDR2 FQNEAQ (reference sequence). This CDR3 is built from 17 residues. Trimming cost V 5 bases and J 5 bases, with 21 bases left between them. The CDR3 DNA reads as TGTGCCAGCAGCATCCGGGACTTCCTAAGTATAACCGGGGAGCTGTTTTTT. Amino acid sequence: CASSIRDFLSITGELFF. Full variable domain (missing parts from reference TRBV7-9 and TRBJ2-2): DTGVSQNPRHKITKRGQNVTFRCDPISEHNRLYWYRQTLGQGPEFLTYFQNEAQLEKSRLLSDRFSAERPKGSFSTLEIQRTEQGDSAMYLCASSIRDFLSITGELFFGEGSRLTVL.

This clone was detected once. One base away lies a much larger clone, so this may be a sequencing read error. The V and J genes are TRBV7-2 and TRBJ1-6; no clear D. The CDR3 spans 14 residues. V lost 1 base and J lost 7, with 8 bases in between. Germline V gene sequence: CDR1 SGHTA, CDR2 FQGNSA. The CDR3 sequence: CASSLGWENSPLHF. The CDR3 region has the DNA TGTGCCAGCAGCTTAGGGTGGGAGAATTCACCCCTCCACTTT.

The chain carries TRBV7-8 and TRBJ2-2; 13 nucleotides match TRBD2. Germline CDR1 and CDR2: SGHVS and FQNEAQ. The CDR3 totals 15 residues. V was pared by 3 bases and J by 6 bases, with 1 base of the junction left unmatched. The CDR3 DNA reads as TGTGCCAGCAGCTTGGGGACTAGCGGGGCCGGGGAGCTGTTTTTT. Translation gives CASSLGTSGAGELFF.

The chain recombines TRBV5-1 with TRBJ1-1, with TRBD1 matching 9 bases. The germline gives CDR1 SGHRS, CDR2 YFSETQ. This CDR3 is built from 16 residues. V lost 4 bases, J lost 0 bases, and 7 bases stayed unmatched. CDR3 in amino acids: CASSPDRGGMNTEAFF. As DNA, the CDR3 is TGCGCCAGCAGCCCGGACAGGGGAGGCATGAACACTGAAGCTTTCTTT.

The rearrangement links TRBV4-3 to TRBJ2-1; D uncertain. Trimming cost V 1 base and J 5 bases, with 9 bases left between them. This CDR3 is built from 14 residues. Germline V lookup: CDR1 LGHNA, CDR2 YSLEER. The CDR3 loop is CASSQAWANNEQFF. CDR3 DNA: TGCGCCAGCAGCCAAGCCTGGGCTAACAATGAGCAGTTCTTC.

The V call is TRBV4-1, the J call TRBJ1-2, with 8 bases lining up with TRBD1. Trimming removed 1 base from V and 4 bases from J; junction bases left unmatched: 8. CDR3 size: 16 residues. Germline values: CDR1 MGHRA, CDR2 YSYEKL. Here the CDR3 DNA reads TGCGCCAGCAGCCAAGCCCTCGTACAGGGGGGCTATGGCTACACCTTC. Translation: CASSQALVQGGYGYTF.

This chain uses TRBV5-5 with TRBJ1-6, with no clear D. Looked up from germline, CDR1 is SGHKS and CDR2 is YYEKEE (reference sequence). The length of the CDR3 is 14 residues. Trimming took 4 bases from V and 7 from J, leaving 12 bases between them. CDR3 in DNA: TGTGCCAGCAGCGGGTTCGGGAGCAATTCACCCCTCCACTTT. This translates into CASSGFGSNSPLHF.

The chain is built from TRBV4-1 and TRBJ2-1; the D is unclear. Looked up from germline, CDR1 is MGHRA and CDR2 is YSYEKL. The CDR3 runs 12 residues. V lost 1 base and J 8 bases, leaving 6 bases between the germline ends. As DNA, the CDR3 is TGCGCCAGCAGCCAAGCAGCCCATGAGCAGTTCTTC. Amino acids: CASSQAAHEQFF.

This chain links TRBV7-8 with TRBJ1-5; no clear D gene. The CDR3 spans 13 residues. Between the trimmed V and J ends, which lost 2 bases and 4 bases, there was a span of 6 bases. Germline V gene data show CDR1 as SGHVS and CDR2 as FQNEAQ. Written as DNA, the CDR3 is TGTGCCAGCAGCTTACAGTGGAATCAGCCCCAGCATTTT. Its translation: CASSLQWNQPQHF.

The chain's CDR3 is CASSSPGTTEAFF. The CDR3 DNA reads as TGTGCCAGCAGTTCGCCCGGGACCACTGAAGCTTTCTTT. This chain connects TRBV6-5 to TRBJ1-1; possible D gene TRBD1, 5 bases. Trimming took off 4 bases at V and 4 bases at J, with 10 bases between the two ends. The germline CDR1 and CDR2 sequences are MNHEY and SVGAGI. This CDR3 comprises 13 residues.

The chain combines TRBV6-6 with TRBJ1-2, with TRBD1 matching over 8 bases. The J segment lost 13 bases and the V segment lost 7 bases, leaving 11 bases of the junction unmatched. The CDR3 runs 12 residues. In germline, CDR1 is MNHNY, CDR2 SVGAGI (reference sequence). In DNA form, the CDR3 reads TGTGCCAGCACCCTGGGACAGGATTTTTTCACCTTC. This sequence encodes CASTLGQDFFTF.

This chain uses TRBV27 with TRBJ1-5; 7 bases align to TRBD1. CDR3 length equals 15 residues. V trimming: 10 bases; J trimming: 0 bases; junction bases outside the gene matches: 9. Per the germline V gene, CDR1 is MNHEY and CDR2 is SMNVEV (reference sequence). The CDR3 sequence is CATKDRPISNQPQHF. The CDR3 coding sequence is TGTGCCACCAAGGACAGGCCAATTAGCAATCAGCCCCAGCATTTT.

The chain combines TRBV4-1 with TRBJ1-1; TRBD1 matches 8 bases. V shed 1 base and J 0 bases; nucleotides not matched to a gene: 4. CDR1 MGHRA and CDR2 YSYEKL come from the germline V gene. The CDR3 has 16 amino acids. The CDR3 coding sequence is TGCGCCAGCAGCCAAGGGGCAGGGGGCATGAACACTGAAGCTTTCTTT. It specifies CASSQGAGGMNTEAFF.

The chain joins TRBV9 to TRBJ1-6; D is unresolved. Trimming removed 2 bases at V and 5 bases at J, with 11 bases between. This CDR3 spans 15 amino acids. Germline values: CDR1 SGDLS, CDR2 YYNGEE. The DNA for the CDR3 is TGTGCCAGCAGCGTGGGGTGGGGTGATAATTCACCCCTCCACTTT. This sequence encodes CASSVGWGDNSPLHF.

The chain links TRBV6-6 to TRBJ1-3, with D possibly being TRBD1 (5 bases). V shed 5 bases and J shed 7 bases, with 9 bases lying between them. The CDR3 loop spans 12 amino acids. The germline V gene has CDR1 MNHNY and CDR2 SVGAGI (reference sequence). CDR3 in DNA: TGTGCCAGCAGTCTCCCAGGGAACACCATATATTTT. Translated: CASSLPGNTIYF.

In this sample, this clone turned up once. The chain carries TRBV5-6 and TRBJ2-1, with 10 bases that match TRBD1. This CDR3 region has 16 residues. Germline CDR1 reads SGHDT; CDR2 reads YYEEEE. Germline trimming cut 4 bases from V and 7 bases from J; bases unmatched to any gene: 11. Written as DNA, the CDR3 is TGTGCCAGCAGCGAATACCCCGGGACAGGGGTAAATGAGCAGTTCTTC. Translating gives CASSEYPGTGVNEQFF.

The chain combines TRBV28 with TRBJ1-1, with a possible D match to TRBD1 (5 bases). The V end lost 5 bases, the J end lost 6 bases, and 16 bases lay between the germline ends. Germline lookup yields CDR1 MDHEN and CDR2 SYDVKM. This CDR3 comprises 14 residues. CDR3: CASSPMGEQSEAFF. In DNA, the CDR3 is TGTGCCAGCAGTCCCATGGGGGAACAATCTGAAGCTTTCTTT.

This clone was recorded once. CDR3 sequence reads: CASSFTGELFF. The CDR3 coding sequence is TGTGCCAGCAGTTTCACCGGGGAGCTGTTTTTT. The V call is TRBV28, the J call TRBJ2-2; D unclear. The V and J ends lost 3 bases and 4 bases respectively, with 0 bases between them. The CDR3 is 11 residues long. CDR1 and CDR2 (germline): MDHEN, SYDVKM.

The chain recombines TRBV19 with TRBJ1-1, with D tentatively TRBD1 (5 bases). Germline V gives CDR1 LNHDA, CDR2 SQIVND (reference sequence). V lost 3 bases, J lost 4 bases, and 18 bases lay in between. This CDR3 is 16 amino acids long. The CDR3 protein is CASSIVLRRDRTEAFF. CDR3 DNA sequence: TGTGCCAGTAGTATTGTCCTGCGGAGGGACCGCACTGAAGCTTTCTTT.

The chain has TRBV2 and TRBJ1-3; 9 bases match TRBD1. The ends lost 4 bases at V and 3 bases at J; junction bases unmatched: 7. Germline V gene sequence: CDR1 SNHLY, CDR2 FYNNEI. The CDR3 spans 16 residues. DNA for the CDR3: TGTGCCAGCAGTGGAACTACAGGGGGCTATGGAAACACCATATATTTT. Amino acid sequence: CASSGTTGGYGNTIYF.